The rows below give T cell receptor beta chains drawn from one sample of a study of blood T cell repertoires in COVID-19. Assay used: immunoSEQ multiplex PCR; TCRdb lists only in-frame clones, some missing. The sample includes approximately 200,000 clones, around 87% of them seen just once. The sequenced material came from PBMCs or T cells enriched from blood (not recorded which). The receptors stem from a man aged 25-45 years in a cohort exposed to, infected with or recovered from COVID-19 (not recorded which). CDR3s include the opening cysteine and the closing phenylalanine or tryptophan. A D gene is named only where the DNA matches it firmly. Only part of the rows carry a size: once, few, many, or a class if the clone is expanded.

d_gene: TRBD2
v_gene: TRBV24-1
abundance: .
j_gene: TRBJ2-3
CDR3aa: CATRGSGPSYTDTQYF
CDR3nt: TGTGCCACCAGGGGTAGCGGGCCAAGTTACACAGATACGCAGTATTTT

d_gene: .
v_gene: TRBV28
abundance: .
j_gene: TRBJ1-6
CDR3aa: CASSSGATLNSPLHF
CDR3nt: TGTGCCAGCAGTTCAGGGGCGACTTTAAATTCACCCCTCCACTTT

d_gene: TRBD1
v_gene: TRBV5-1
abundance: .
j_gene: TRBJ2-6
CDR3aa: CASGQGTHSGANVLTF
CDR3nt: TGCGCCAGCGGACAGGGGACCCACTCTGGGGCCAACGTCCTGACTTTC

d_gene: TRBD1
v_gene: TRBV14
abundance: .
j_gene: TRBJ1-2
CDR3aa: CASSQGYRGRMVNYGYTF
CDR3nt: TGTGCCAGCAGCCAAGGATACAGGGGGCGAATGGTTAACTATGGCTACACCTTC

d_gene: .
v_gene: TRBV9
abundance: .
j_gene: TRBJ2-7
CDR3aa: CASSPLQGLINEQYF
CDR3nt: TGTGCCAGCAGCCCGTTACAGGGTTTAATCAACGAGCAGTACTTC

d_gene: TRBD1
v_gene: TRBV6-2/TRBV6-3
abundance: .
j_gene: TRBJ1-2
CDR3aa: CASSYSGQTYGYTF
CDR3nt: TGTGCCAGCAGTTACTCGGGACAGACCTATGGCTACACCTTC

d_gene: .
v_gene: TRBV9
abundance: once
j_gene: TRBJ1-2
CDR3aa: CASSGVDRYGYTF
CDR3nt: TGTGCCAGCAGCGGGGTGGACAGATATGGCTACACCTTC

d_gene: .
v_gene: TRBV21-1
abundance: .
j_gene: TRBJ1-2
CDR3aa: CASSKEGSPGQGSLGGYTF
CDR3nt: TGTGCCAGCAGCAAAGAGGGGTCTCCGGGACAGGGTTCCCTCGGAGGCTACACCTTC

d_gene: TRBD2
v_gene: TRBV9
abundance: .
j_gene: TRBJ2-3
CDR3aa: CASSLGTSSTDTQYF
CDR3nt: TGTGCCAGCAGCCTCGGGACTAGCAGCACAGATACGCAGTATTTT

d_gene: TRBD1
v_gene: TRBV18
abundance: .
j_gene: TRBJ2-7
CDR3aa: CASSPRGRQGHEQYF
CDR3nt: TGTGCCAGCTCACCTCGGGGAAGACAGGGCCACGAGCAGTACTTC

d_gene: .
v_gene: TRBV15
abundance: .
j_gene: TRBJ2-1
CDR3aa: CATKEGSNNEQFF
CDR3nt: TGTGCCACCAAGGAGGGCAGCAACAATGAGCAGTTCTTC

d_gene: .
v_gene: TRBV10-1
abundance: .
j_gene: TRBJ2-5
CDR3aa: CASSGDGLDQETQYF
CDR3nt: TGCGCCAGCAGTGGTGACGGACTGGACCAAGAGACCCAGTACTTC

d_gene: TRBD1
v_gene: TRBV27
abundance: .
j_gene: TRBJ2-7
CDR3aa: CASSKQGATYEQYF
CDR3nt: TGTGCCAGCAGTAAACAGGGGGCTACCTACGAGCAGTACTTC

d_gene: .
v_gene: TRBV6-5
abundance: .
j_gene: TRBJ1-1
CDR3aa: CASSYTFRGRTEAFF
CDR3nt: TGTGCCAGCAGTTACACCTTCAGGGGAAGGACTGAAGCTTTCTTT

d_gene: TRBD2
v_gene: TRBV2
abundance: .
j_gene: TRBJ2-1
CDR3aa: CASSEVFSGGHEQFF
CDR3nt: TGTGCCAGCAGTGAAGTATTTAGCGGGGGCCATGAGCAGTTCTTC

d_gene: .
v_gene: TRBV24-1
abundance: .
j_gene: TRBJ1-2
CDR3aa: CATSHGVSGQGYTF
CDR3nt: TGTGCCACCAGTCACGGAGTTTCTGGGCAGGGTTACACCTTC

d_gene: .
v_gene: TRBV28
abundance: .
j_gene: TRBJ1-1
CDR3aa: CASCLPSQLRGAFF
CDR3nt: TGTGCCAGCTGTCTACCGTCCCAGTTGCGCGGAGCTTTCTTT

d_gene: TRBD2
v_gene: TRBV7-9
abundance: once
j_gene: TRBJ2-1
CDR3aa: CASSSSGSKNEQFF
CDR3nt: TGTGCCAGCAGCTCTAGCGGGAGTAAGAATGAGCAGTTCTTC

d_gene: TRBD2
v_gene: TRBV12-5
abundance: .
j_gene: TRBJ2-1
CDR3aa: CASGSSREGFEQFF
CDR3nt: TGTGCTAGTGGTTCCTCGCGGGAGGGCTTTGAGCAGTTCTTC

d_gene: .
v_gene: TRBV6-4
abundance: .
j_gene: TRBJ1-4
CDR3aa: CASSRERSSEKLFF
CDR3nt: TGTGCCAGCAGCCGGGAGAGAAGTAGTGAAAAACTGTTTTTT

d_gene: TRBD2
v_gene: TRBV7-6
abundance: .
j_gene: TRBJ2-2
CDR3aa: CASSFGLAGGRNTGELFF
CDR3nt: TGTGCCAGCAGCTTTGGACTAGCGGGAGGGAGGAACACCGGGGAGCTGTTTTTT

d_gene: TRBD2
v_gene: TRBV11-2
abundance: .
j_gene: TRBJ2-3
CDR3aa: CASSLGRLAGGGTDTQYF
CDR3nt: TGTGCCAGCAGTTTAGGGCGGCTAGCGGGAGGAGGCACAGATACGCAGTATTTT

d_gene: TRBD1
v_gene: TRBV28
abundance: .
j_gene: TRBJ1-5
CDR3aa: CASTRLTGATWQPQHF
CDR3nt: TGTGCCAGCACCAGGCTCACAGGGGCCACTTGGCAGCCCCAGCATTTT

d_gene: .
v_gene: TRBV2
abundance: few
j_gene: TRBJ1-5
CDR3aa: CASGTEYSNQPQHF
CDR3nt: TGTGCCAGCGGTACAGAGTATAGCAATCAGCCCCAGCATTTT

d_gene: TRBD1
v_gene: TRBV27
abundance: .
j_gene: TRBJ1-4
CDR3aa: CASSSVDRFNEKLFF
CDR3nt: TGTGCCAGCAGTTCGGTGGACAGGTTTAATGAAAAACTGTTTTTT

d_gene: TRBD1
v_gene: TRBV18
abundance: .
j_gene: TRBJ2-7
CDR3aa: CASSPSPGQGVDEQYF
CDR3nt: TGTGCCAGCTCACCAAGTCCCGGACAGGGGGTCGACGAGCAGTACTTC

d_gene: .
v_gene: TRBV7-2
abundance: .
j_gene: TRBJ2-7
CDR3aa: CASSLVPGSVHEQYF
CDR3nt: TGTGCCAGCAGCTTAGTCCCCGGGAGTGTCCACGAGCAGTACTTC

d_gene: .
v_gene: TRBV28
abundance: .
j_gene: TRBJ2-5
CDR3aa: CASTTRETQYF
CDR3nt: TGTGCCAGCACCACACGAGAGACCCAGTACTTC

d_gene: TRBD1
v_gene: TRBV5-1
abundance: .
j_gene: TRBJ2-5
CDR3aa: CASSPTIGTGQETQYF
CDR3nt: TGCGCCAGCAGCCCTACGATAGGGACAGGACAAGAGACCCAGTACTTC

d_gene: .
v_gene: TRBV7-9
abundance: .
j_gene: TRBJ1-1
CDR3aa: CASSGGGWNTEAFF
CDR3nt: TGTGCCAGCAGTGGGGGAGGTTGGAACACTGAAGCTTTCTTT

d_gene: .
v_gene: TRBV10-3
abundance: .
j_gene: TRBJ1-5
CDR3aa: CASRAVDSNQPQHF
CDR3nt: TGTGCCTCCCGCGCCGTTGATAGCAATCAGCCCCAGCATTTT

d_gene: TRBD2
v_gene: TRBV19
abundance: .
j_gene: TRBJ2-7
CDR3aa: CASSTLAGSSYEQYF
CDR3nt: TGTGCCAGTAGTACCCTAGCGGGGTCTTCCTACGAGCAGTACTTC

d_gene: .
v_gene: TRBV4-2
abundance: once
j_gene: TRBJ1-6
CDR3aa: CASSQDPNVRNSPLHF
CDR3nt: TGTGCCAGCAGCCAAGATCCTAATGTTCGGAATTCACCCCTCCACTTT

d_gene: .
v_gene: TRBV19
abundance: .
j_gene: TRBJ2-7
CDR3aa: CASSIYTGKSSEQYF
CDR3nt: TGTGCCAGTAGTATTTACACAGGAAAAAGTTCCGAGCAGTACTTC

d_gene: TRBD1
v_gene: TRBV28
abundance: many
j_gene: TRBJ1-5
CDR3aa: CASSDRGFTNQPQHF
CDR3nt: TGTGCCAGCAGTGACAGGGGTTTTACCAATCAGCCCCAGCATTTT

d_gene: TRBD2
v_gene: TRBV29-1
abundance: .
j_gene: TRBJ2-5
CDR3aa: CSVAGTTQETQYF
CDR3nt: TGCAGCGTTGCGGGGACTACCCAAGAGACCCAGTACTTC

d_gene: .
v_gene: TRBV3-1/TRBV3-2
abundance: once
j_gene: TRBJ1-2
CDR3aa: CASSQVGGLGYGYTF
CDR3nt: TGTGCCAGCAGCCAAGTCGGGGGGCTCGGCTATGGCTACACCTTC

d_gene: .
v_gene: TRBV6-2/TRBV6-3
abundance: .
j_gene: TRBJ2-7
CDR3aa: CASSYVGTIYEQYF
CDR3nt: TGTGCCAGCAGTTACGTTGGCACCATCTACGAGCAGTACTTC

d_gene: TRBD1
v_gene: TRBV3-1/TRBV3-2
abundance: .
j_gene: TRBJ2-1
CDR3aa: CASSQNRGQGYNEQFF
CDR3nt: TGTGCCAGCAGCCAAAATAGGGGACAGGGCTACAATGAGCAGTTCTTC

d_gene: .
v_gene: TRBV7-3
abundance: .
j_gene: TRBJ1-2
CDR3aa: CASSKRGGYGYTF
CDR3nt: TGTGCCAGCAGCAAGAGAGGTGGCTATGGCTACACCTTC

d_gene: .
v_gene: TRBV5-1
abundance: .
j_gene: TRBJ2-2
CDR3aa: CASSLGQPGTGELFF
CDR3nt: TGCGCCAGCAGCTTGGGTCAGCCGGGCACCGGGGAGCTGTTTTTT

d_gene: TRBD2
v_gene: TRBV28
abundance: once
j_gene: TRBJ2-3
CDR3aa: CASSFGLAGPPYTDTQYF
CDR3nt: TGTGCCAGCAGTTTCGGACTAGCGGGGCCCCCATACACAGATACGCAGTATTTT

d_gene: .
v_gene: TRBV12-3/TRBV12-4
abundance: .
j_gene: TRBJ1-4
CDR3aa: CASSTQTRGLFF
CDR3nt: TGTGCCAGCAGTACCCAGACGCGGGGACTGTTTTTT

d_gene: TRBD2
v_gene: TRBV7-6
abundance: once
j_gene: TRBJ2-5
CDR3aa: CASSLVGFGGRGETQYF
CDR3nt: TGTGCCAGCAGCTTAGTCGGTTTTGGCGGGAGGGGTGAGACCCAGTACTTC

d_gene: .
v_gene: TRBV27
abundance: .
j_gene: TRBJ1-5
CDR3aa: CASSLGGSRQPQHF
CDR3nt: TGTGCCAGCAGTTTAGGGGGGTCTCGACAGCCCCAGCATTTT

d_gene: TRBD1
v_gene: TRBV28
abundance: .
j_gene: TRBJ2-7
CDR3aa: CASSLRQGNYEQYF
CDR3nt: TGTGCCAGCAGCCTGAGACAGGGGAACTACGAGCAGTACTTC

d_gene: TRBD1
v_gene: TRBV4-3
abundance: .
j_gene: TRBJ2-7
CDR3aa: CASSQEERGPYEQYF
CDR3nt: TGCGCCAGCAGCCAAGAAGAGAGGGGGCCGTACGAGCAGTACTTC

d_gene: .
v_gene: TRBV5-6
abundance: .
j_gene: TRBJ2-7
CDR3aa: CASSSRVAYEQYF
CDR3nt: TGTGCCAGCAGCTCCAGGGTCGCCTACGAGCAGTACTTC

d_gene: .
v_gene: TRBV6-2/TRBV6-3
abundance: .
j_gene: TRBJ2-3
CDR3aa: CASSKYTDTQYF
CDR3nt: TGTGCCAGCAGCAAATACACAGATACGCAGTATTTT

d_gene: .
v_gene: TRBV7-2
abundance: .
j_gene: TRBJ2-7
CDR3aa: CASSLVLRGASDEQYF
CDR3nt: TGTGCCAGCAGCTTAGTTCTGCGGGGAGCCTCGGACGAGCAGTACTTC

d_gene: TRBD2
v_gene: TRBV11-2
abundance: .
j_gene: TRBJ2-5
CDR3aa: CASSLGASGRSGETQYF
CDR3nt: TGTGCCAGCAGCTTAGGGGCTAGCGGGAGGAGTGGGGAGACCCAGTACTTC

d_gene: .
v_gene: TRBV7-9
abundance: .
j_gene: TRBJ1-1
CDR3aa: CASSPGDRGATNTEAFF
CDR3nt: TGTGCCAGCAGCCCCGGGGATCGGGGGGCGACGAACACTGAAGCTTTCTTT